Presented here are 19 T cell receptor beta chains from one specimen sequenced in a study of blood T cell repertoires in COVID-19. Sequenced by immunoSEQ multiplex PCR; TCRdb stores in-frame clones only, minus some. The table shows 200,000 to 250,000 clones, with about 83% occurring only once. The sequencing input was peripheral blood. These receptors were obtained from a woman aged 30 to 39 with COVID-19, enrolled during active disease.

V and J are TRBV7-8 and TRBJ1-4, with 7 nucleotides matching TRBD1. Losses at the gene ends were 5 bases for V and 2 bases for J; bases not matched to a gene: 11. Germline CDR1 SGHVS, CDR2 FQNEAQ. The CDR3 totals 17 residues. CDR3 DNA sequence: TGTGCCAGCAGCCTCTCAGGGGGAAGAGGGACTAATGAAAAACTGTTTTTT. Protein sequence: CASSLSGGRGTNEKLFF.

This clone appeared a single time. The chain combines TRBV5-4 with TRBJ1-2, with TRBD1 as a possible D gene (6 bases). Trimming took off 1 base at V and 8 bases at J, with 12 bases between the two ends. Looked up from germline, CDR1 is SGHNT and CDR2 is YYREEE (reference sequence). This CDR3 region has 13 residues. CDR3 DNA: TGTGCCAGCAGCTTGTTATACAGGGCCGGCTACACCTTC. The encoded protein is CASSLLYRAGYTF.

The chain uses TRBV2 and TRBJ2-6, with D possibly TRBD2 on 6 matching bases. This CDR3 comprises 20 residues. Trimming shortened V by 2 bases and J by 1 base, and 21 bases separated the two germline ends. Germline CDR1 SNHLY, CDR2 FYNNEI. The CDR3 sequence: CASSELSGRTEASGANVLTF. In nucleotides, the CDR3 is TGTGCCAGCAGTGAACTTTCGGGGAGGACTGAAGCATCTGGGGCCAACGTCCTGACTTTC.

CDR3 coding DNA: TGTGCCAGCAGTCTAAGACAGGGAAAGAATTCACCCCTCCACTTT. Its protein product is CASSLRQGKNSPLHF. The chain couples TRBV27 to TRBJ1-6, with 7 bases fitting TRBD1. The CDR3 spans 15 residues. CDR1 is MNHEY, CDR2 SMNVEV, per germline (reference sequence). The V and J ends lost 5 bases and 7 bases, in that order; junction bases with no gene match: 8.

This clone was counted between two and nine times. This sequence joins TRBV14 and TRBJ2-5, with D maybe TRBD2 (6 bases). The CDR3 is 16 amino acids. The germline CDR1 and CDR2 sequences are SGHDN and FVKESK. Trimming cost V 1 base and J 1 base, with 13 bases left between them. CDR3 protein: CASSQVGGWSQETQYF. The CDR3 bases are TGTGCCAGCAGCCAAGTGGGGGGATGGAGCCAAGAGACCCAGTACTTC.

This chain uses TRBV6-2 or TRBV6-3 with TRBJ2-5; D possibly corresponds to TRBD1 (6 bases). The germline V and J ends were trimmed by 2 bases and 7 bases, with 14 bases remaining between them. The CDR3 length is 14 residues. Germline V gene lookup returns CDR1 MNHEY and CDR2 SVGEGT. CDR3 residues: CASSYGGLLGTQYF. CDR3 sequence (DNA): TGTGCCAGCAGTTACGGGGGCCTGCTCGGGACCCAGTACTTC.

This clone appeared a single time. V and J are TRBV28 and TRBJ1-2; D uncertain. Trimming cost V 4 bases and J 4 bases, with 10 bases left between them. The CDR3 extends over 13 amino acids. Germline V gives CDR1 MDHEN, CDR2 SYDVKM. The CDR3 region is CASSSVGIYGYTF. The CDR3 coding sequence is TGTGCCAGCAGTTCGGTCGGGATCTATGGCTACACCTTC.

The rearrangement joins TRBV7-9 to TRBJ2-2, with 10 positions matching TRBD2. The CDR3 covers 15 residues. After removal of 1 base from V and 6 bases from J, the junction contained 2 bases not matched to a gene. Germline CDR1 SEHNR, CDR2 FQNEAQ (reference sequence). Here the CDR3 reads CASSLGLAGAGELFF. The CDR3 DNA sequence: TGTGCCAGCAGCTTAGGGCTAGCGGGAGCCGGGGAGCTGTTTTTT. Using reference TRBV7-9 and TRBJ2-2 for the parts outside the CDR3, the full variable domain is DTGVSQNPRHKITKRGQNVTFRCDPISEHNRLYWYRQTLGQGPEFLTYFQNEAQLEKSRLLSDRFSAERPKGSFSTLEIQRTEQGDSAMYLCASSLGLAGAGELFFGEGSRLTVL.

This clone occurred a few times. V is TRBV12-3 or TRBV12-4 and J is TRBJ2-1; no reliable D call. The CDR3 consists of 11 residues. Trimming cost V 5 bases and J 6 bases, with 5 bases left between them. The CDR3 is CASSDFNEQFF. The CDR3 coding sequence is TGTGCCAGCAGTGACTTCAATGAGCAGTTCTTC.

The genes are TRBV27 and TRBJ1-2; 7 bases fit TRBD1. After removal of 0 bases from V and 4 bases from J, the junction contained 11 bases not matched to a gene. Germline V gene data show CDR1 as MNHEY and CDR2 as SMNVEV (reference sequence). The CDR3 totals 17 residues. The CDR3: CASSLSVATGISYGYTF. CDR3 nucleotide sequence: TGTGCCAGCAGTTTATCTGTGGCGACAGGGATTAGCTATGGCTACACCTTC.

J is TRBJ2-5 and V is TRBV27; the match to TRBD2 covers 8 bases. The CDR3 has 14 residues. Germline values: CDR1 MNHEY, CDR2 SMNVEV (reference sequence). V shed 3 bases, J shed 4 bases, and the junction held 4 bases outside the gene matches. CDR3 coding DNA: TGTGCCAGCAGTTTCGGTAGCGGGGTAGAGACCCAGTACTTC. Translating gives CASSFGSGVETQYF.

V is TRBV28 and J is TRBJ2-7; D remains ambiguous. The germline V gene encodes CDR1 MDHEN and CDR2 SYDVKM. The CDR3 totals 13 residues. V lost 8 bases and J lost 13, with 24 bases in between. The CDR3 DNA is TGTGCCAGCGTCGACCTCCTTGGCCAGGTAGACTACTTC. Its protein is CASVDLLGQVDYF.

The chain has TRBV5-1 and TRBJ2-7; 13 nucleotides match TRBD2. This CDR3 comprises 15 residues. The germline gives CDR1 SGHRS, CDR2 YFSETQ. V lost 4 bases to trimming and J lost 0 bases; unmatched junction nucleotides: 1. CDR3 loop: CASSGTSGASYEQYF. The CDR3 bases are TGCGCCAGCAGCGGGACTAGCGGGGCCTCCTACGAGCAGTACTTC.

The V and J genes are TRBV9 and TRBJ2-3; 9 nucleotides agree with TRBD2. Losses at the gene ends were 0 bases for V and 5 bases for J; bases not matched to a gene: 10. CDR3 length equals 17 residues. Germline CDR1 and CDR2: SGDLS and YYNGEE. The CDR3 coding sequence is TGTGCCAGCAGCGTAGTTAGCGGGGGCCTCAGGAGAGATACGCAGTATTTT. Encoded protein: CASSVVSGGLRRDTQYF.

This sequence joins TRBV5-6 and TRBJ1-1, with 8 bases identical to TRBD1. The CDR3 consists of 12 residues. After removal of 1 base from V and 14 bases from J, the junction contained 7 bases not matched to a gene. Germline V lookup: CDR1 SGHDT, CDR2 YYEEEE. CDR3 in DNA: TGTGCCAGCAGCTTGCAGGGGGCGTCAGGATTCTTT. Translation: CASSLQGASGFF. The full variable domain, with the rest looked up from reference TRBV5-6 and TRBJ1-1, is DAGVTQSPTHLIKTRGQQVTLRCSPKSGHDTVSWYQQALGQGPQFIFQYYEEEERQRGNFPDRFSGHQFPNYSSELNVNALLLGDSALYLCASSLQGASGFFGQGTRLTVV.

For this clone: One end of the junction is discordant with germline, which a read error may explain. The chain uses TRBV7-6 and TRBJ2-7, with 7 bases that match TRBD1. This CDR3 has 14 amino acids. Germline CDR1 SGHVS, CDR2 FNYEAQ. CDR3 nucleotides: TGTGCCAGCAGTTTAGGACAGGAGGCCCACGAGCAGTACTTC. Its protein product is CASSLGQEAHEQYF.

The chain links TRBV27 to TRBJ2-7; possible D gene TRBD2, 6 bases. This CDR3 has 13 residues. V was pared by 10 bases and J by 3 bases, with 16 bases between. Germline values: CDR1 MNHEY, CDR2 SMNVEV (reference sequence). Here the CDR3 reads CATRPGLIYEQYF. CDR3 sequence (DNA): TGTGCCACCAGACCGGGACTCATCTACGAGCAGTACTTC.

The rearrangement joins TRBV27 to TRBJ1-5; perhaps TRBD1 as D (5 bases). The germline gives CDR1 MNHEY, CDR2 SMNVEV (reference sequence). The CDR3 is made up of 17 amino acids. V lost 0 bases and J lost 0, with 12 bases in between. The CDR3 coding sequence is TGTGCCAGCAGTTTATCCGGTCGGACAACTAGCAATCAGCCCCAGCATTTT. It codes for CASSLSGRTTSNQPQHF.

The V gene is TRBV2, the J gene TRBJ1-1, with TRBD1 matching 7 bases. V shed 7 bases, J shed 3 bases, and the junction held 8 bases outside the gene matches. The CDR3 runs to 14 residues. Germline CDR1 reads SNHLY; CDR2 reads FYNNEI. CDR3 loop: CASNKQGLDTEAFF. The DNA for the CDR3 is TGTGCCAGCAATAAACAGGGGTTGGACACTGAAGCTTTCTTT.